The 15 T cell receptor beta chains below all came from one sample that was sequenced in a study of shared clonotypes between healthy human individuals. Profiled with immunoSEQ multiplex PCR; TCRdb holds only in-frame clones, not every one. The sample gives about half a million clones, more than 65% of which show up once; roughly 13% is in the top ten. Material: PBMCs. The receptor set was obtained from a woman aged 40 to 50 in good health. Some clones in this sample may be carry-over from other donors' samples.

Only one count was recorded for this clone. The chain combines TRBV7-7 with TRBJ2-7; 7 bases agree with TRBD1. V shed 1 base, J shed 2 bases, and the junction held 5 bases outside the gene matches. CDR1 is SSHAT and CDR2 is FNYEAQ in the germline V gene (reference sequence). CDR3 length: 15 residues. CDR3 loop: CASSLGPGQTYEQYF. The DNA of the CDR3 is TGTGCCAGCAGCTTAGGCCCGGGACAGACCTACGAGCAGTACTTC.

CDR3 sequence reads: CASSSNRNTGELFF. The DNA of the CDR3 is TGTGCCAGCAGTTCAAACCGCAACACCGGGGAGCTGTTTTTT. The V gene is TRBV6-6, the J gene TRBJ2-2; D is undetermined. The CDR3 has 14 residues. Germline V gene sequence: CDR1 MNHNY, CDR2 SVGAGI (reference sequence). The V gene lost 4 bases and the J gene lost 2 bases, with 8 bases spanning the gap.

The V gene is TRBV10-2, the J gene TRBJ2-1; TRBD1 agrees at 8 bases. The CDR3 has 13 amino acids. Germline CDR1 reads WSHSY; CDR2 reads SAAADI. J was trimmed by 9 bases and V by 4 bases; bases with no gene match: 5. The CDR3, as DNA: TGCGCCAGCAGTGTGCGGACAGGGTCTGAGCAGTTCTTC. It codes for CASSVRTGSEQFF.

The chain employs TRBV7-8 and TRBJ2-7; D possibly corresponds to TRBD2 (6 bases). The CDR3 spans 14 residues. The germline V gene encodes CDR1 SGHVS and CDR2 FQNEAQ. Deletions cut 4 bases from V and 3 bases from J, with 13 bases between. CDR3 loop: CASSSPGLNYEQYF. The DNA for the CDR3 is TGTGCCAGCAGCTCACCGGGACTGAACTACGAGCAGTACTTC.

Worth noting for this clone: This CDR3 is missing its conserved last phenylalanine or tryptophan, likely due to a read error. The rearrangement joins TRBV2 to TRBJ2-7; 11 bases line up with TRBD2. This CDR3 has 15 amino acids. CDR1 SNHLY and CDR2 FYNNEI come from the germline V gene. The J segment lost 1 base and the V segment lost 10 bases, leaving 9 bases of the junction unmatched. In nucleotides, the CDR3 is TGTGCCACACCCGGTGCTAGCGGGAGGTCCTACGAGCAGTACTCC. Amino acids: CATPGASGRSYEQYS.

In DNA, the CDR3 is TGTGCCAGCAACAACCGGGACTCCTACGAGCAGTACTTC. The encoded protein is CASNNRDSYEQYF. J is TRBJ2-7 and V is TRBV6-5; D may be TRBD2 (5 bases). The germline V and J ends were trimmed by 7 bases and 0 bases, with 10 bases remaining between them. CDR1 is MNHEY, CDR2 SVGAGI, per germline. This CDR3 region has 13 residues.

The J gene is TRBJ2-3, the V gene TRBV29-1; D gene uncertain. Germline CDR1 and CDR2: SQVTM and ANQGSEA. The V and J ends lost 4 bases and 1 base respectively, with 6 bases between them. The CDR3 contains 12 residues. This CDR3 reads CSVVQRTDTQYF. The DNA for the CDR3 is TGCAGCGTTGTACAGCGCACAGATACGCAGTATTTT.

This rearrangement joins TRBV5-1 to TRBJ1-2, with D possibly matching TRBD1 (5 bases). Trimming removed 4 bases from V and 8 bases from J, with 21 bases in between. This CDR3 comprises 15 residues. CDR1 SGHRS and CDR2 YFSETQ come from the germline V gene. This CDR3 is CASSPTWDRLGGYTF. In DNA form, the CDR3 reads TGCGCCAGCAGCCCCACATGGGACCGCCTGGGAGGCTACACCTTC.

The chain is built from TRBV7-8 and TRBJ1-2; D remains ambiguous. This CDR3 has 13 amino acids. From germline, CDR1 is SGHVS and CDR2 FQNEAQ. Trimming removed 2 bases at V and 4 bases at J, with 8 bases between. The CDR3 DNA sequence: TGTGCCAGCAGCTTATCTCCAAGCTATGGCTACACCTTC. Translating gives CASSLSPSYGYTF.

The chain carries TRBV5-4 and TRBJ2-7; the D gene is possibly TRBD2 (7 bases). V lost 3 bases and J lost 0, with 10 bases in between. The CDR3 is 14 amino acids. CDR1 and CDR2 (germline): SGHNT, YYREEE (reference sequence). The CDR3 DNA reads as TGTGCCAGCAGCTGGGGGGGCTCCTCCTACGAGCAGTACTTC. Translated, it gives CASSWGGSSYEQYF.

The chain employs TRBV10-3 and TRBJ2-7; D remains ambiguous. The V gene lost 2 bases and the J gene lost 2 bases, with 4 bases spanning the gap. Germline V lookup: CDR1 ENHRY, CDR2 SYGVKD. This CDR3 region has 12 residues. The CDR3: CAISEPAYEQYF. DNA for the CDR3: TGTGCCATCAGTGAGCCGGCCTACGAGCAGTACTTC.

This clone was counted once. V is TRBV6-1 and J is TRBJ2-7, with D hard to call. The CDR3 covers 11 residues. In germline, CDR1 is MNHNS, CDR2 SASEGT. Trimming left V 6 bases short and J 4 bases short, with 7 bases between. The CDR3 nucleotides are TGTGCCAGCAGCCGAGAGTACGAGCAGTACTTC. Encoded protein: CASSREYEQYF.

The rearrangement joins TRBV30 to TRBJ2-1; 10 bases fit TRBD1. V lost 2 bases to trimming and J lost 7 bases; unmatched junction nucleotides: 11. Germline CDR1 and CDR2: GTSNPN and SVGIG (reference sequence). The CDR3 consists of 16 residues. The CDR3 nucleotides read TGTGCCTGGAGTTTAGCCGGGACAGGGGTTAGGAATGAGCAGTTCTTC. The encoded protein is CAWSLAGTGVRNEQFF. The full variable domain, completed using reference TRBV30 and TRBJ2-1, is SQTIHQWPATLVQPVGSPLSLECTVEGTSNPNLYWYRQAAGRGLQLLFYSVGIGQISSEVPQNLSASRPQDRQFILSSKKLLLSDSGFYLCAWSLAGTGVRNEQFFGPGTRLTVL.

This sequence joins TRBV28 and TRBJ1-5; D call uncertain. Per germline, CDR1 MDHEN and CDR2 SYDVKM. CDR3 length: 15 residues. The V and J ends lost 5 bases and 4 bases respectively, with 15 bases between them. The CDR3 spells CASSTSLGRNQPQHF. In nucleotides, the CDR3 is TGTGCCAGCAGTACCTCACTCGGCAGGAATCAGCCCCAGCATTTT.

V usage is TRBV28 and J usage is TRBJ2-2; the D is unclear. This CDR3 spans 16 amino acids. V shed 6 bases and J shed 0 bases, with 14 bases lying between them. Per the germline V gene, CDR1 is MDHEN and CDR2 is SYDVKM. The CDR3 coding sequence is TGTGCCAGCAGGACCCAAAGCCTCGCGAACACCGGGGAGCTGTTTTTT. It encodes CASRTQSLANTGELFF.